This note documents a single TCR beta chain sequence. In this sample, this clonotype turned up many times. The antigen it recognizes is unknown. No base-level quality is on record; no much larger clone is a single base apart. The germline ends are 4 bases apart after V is trimmed by 1 base and J by 7 bases. For CDR1 and CDR2, the germline V gene lists SNHLY and FYNNEI. The CDR3 numbers 11 residues from cysteine through phenylalanine. The CDR3 DNA has 33 bases and is translated from base 1. The method behind the library was multiplex PCR. For sequencing, an Illumina HiSeq 4000 was employed. iRepertoire HTBI primers and Arm-PCR amplification of CDR3 regions were used to construct TCR beta libraries. Before sequencing, the PCR products underwent gel purification. In the paper's pipeline: Gene usage analysis of CDR3 amino acid clonotypes used the 50 to 70 TRBV and 14 to 15 TRBJ segments found across samples. COPE and FqMerger were used to merge filtered high-quality paired reads into contigs. BLAST was used to align contigs to IMGT TRBV, TRBD and TRBJ reference genes, with CDR3 defined following IMGT. Clonotypes above 0.1% frequency were classified as highly expanded clones. Shannon entropy served as the measure of repertoire diversity, while the Gini coefficient captured V-J evenness. A clonotype found in more than one individual was treated as public. TCRdb redid the processing of the public reads, applying fastp at Q25 and MiXCR, and retained in-frame beta chains. Rows are combined by CDR3 protein, so each entry shows the most common genes and DNA. The V and J calls follow TCRdb's processing rather than the paper's. Within this sample are roughly 560,000 distinct CDR3 sequences, with around 15% of them counted one time only. The ten largest clones capture just under 25% of the sample.

This record comes from a study of regulatory T cells in long-lasting Graves disease (dated by TCRdb to the early 2020s). General notes on the study: Newly diagnosed Graves' disease patients had taken antithyroid drugs for less than 3 months. The study was registered as a clinical trial and conducted in China. Peripheral blood TCR sequencing and RNA sequencing compared persistent Graves' disease patients with newly diagnosed Graves' disease patients. A total of some 35 samples underwent TCR sequencing, from some 13 patients with persistent Graves' disease and around 20 patients with newly diagnosed Graves' disease. General findings and caveats noted by the study authors: As a limitation, the authors acknowledged that the small sample size may reduce accuracy. Because the primary lesion, thyroid tissue, could not be accessed, the study looked at peripheral blood alone. TRBV28, TRBJ1-2 and TRBJ2-5 were preferentially used in persistent disease, while TRBV20-1 and TRBJ2-1 were favored in newly diagnosed disease. Sequencing and analysis were limited to the TCR beta chain. Compared with newly diagnosed patients, persistent Graves' disease patients had lower TCR Shannon entropy and fewer highly expanded clones, which suggests clonal expansion. Patients with persistent disease shared more public clonotypes (around 2,700) than newly diagnosed patients did (around 980).

Read against the paper, the sample's time point label means: newly diagnosed GD, antithyroid drugs for less than 3 months. For both TCR sequencing and RNA sequencing, RNA was extracted from PBMCs in TRIzol. The diagnosis of Graves' disease followed American Thyroid Association guidelines. Patients were recruited from an endocrinology department in Xi'an, China. Each patient gave 7 to 9.5 milliliters of peripheral blood, collected in an EDTA anticoagulant tube. Ficoll Paque Plus density gradient separation was used to isolate PBMCs, and no additional T cell sorting was done. RNA quality was checked with an Agilent 2100 Bioanalyzer and agarose gel, and concentration with a NanoDrop 2000. These records were also assigned to another study, of T cells in Graves' hyperthyroidism and ophthalmopathy. That second report states: A patient counted as having stable Graves' hyperthyroidism if no progression to ophthalmopathy occurred over 18 months of follow-up. Hyperthyroidism patients were newly diagnosed, had a disease duration of under 2 months, and were aged 18 to 65 years. Patients with uncontrolled infections, other autoimmune diseases, pregnancy or lactation were excluded. Clinical symptoms, serum thyroxine and TRAb, thyroid ultrasound, and orbital computed tomography formed the basis for the diagnoses. The first round of RT-PCR for the TCR CDR3 was performed with the HTBI primer set and the Qiagen OneStep RT-PCR kit. Most expanded thyroid clonotypes (frequency above 0.001) were also found in blood, which suggests that blood repertoires may mirror thyroid immune responses. In cross-validation, a model built on a 13 V-J signature told ophthalmopathy apart from stable hyperthyroidism with approximately 90% sensitivity and about 81% specificity, and in testing the same model reached 80%/75%. In validation, the model predicted progression to ophthalmopathy with over 60% sensitivity and 72.22% specificity, a median of about six months before onset. To identify TCR V-J signatures that set the groups apart, the researchers used a discovery cohort of 90 to 100 patients, made up of 43 with Graves' ophthalmopathy and around 58 with stable Graves' hyperthyroidism. Prospective prediction of ophthalmopathy was tested in an independent validation cohort of under 20 hyperthyroidism patients and around 16 patients who later progressed to ophthalmopathy. The roughly 100 discovery patients were randomly split 7:3 into training and test sets. In about 6 Graves' hyperthyroidism patients, the study also compared T-cell repertoires from thyroid tissue with T-cell repertoires from blood. Following sampling, methimazole starting at 30 mg daily was given to hyperthyroidism patients, and high-dose intravenous methylprednisolone was given to ophthalmopathy patients. The libraries were constructed in a second round of multiplex PCR and then size-selected and purified. Sequencing of the libraries was done on an Illumina HiSeq2000 using paired-end 100 bp reads. Raw data were processed with SOAPnuke, discarding reads with adapters, uncalled bases, mean Phred below 15, or no exact constant-primer or identifier match. High-quality paired reads were merged with COPE v1.2.5, and unique nucleotide sequences were defined as clonotypes. MiTCR v1.1 was used to align the clonotypes against IMGT TRBV, TRBD and TRBJ reference segments. The analysis included only V-J combinations with a frequency above 0.0001, which together covered 99% to 99.2% of the repertoires. A TCS score was defined as the ratio of F50 (clonal expansion) to E x V (chaos), with BLOSUM62-based TCRdist applied between CDR3 peptides within each V-J. Welch's t-statistics and random forest reduced approximately 520 V-J features to roughly 13, which were used in a naive Bayes classifier (R e1071). Sample size was not statistically predetermined, and investigators were not blinded to group allocation. The paper reports TCR Vbeta CDR3 sequencing of 135 peripheral blood samples: under 45 ophthalmopathy, over 70 hyperthyroidism and around 17 progressor patients.

This specimen was peripheral blood mononuclear cells (PBMCs), taken at new diagnosis, from a patient treated with antithyroid drugs. The sequence is built from TRBV2 and TRBJ2-5, with no reliable assignment of the D segment. The source is a woman aged 35 to 60 with Graves disease. Donor details come from another sample of the same person, matched by shared clones. The DNA sequence follows: TGTGCCAGCAGTGAAGGAATGACCCAGTACTTC. Translated, this gives CASSEGMTQYF.